Presented here are 27 T cell receptor beta chains from one specimen sequenced in a study of blood T cell repertoires in COVID-19. Produced via immunoSEQ multiplex PCR; TCRdb's table is partial and in-frame only. The sample contains more than 300,000 clones, more than 70% of which appear only once. Sequencing input: PBMCs or T cells enriched from blood (not recorded which). The receptor set was obtained from a man aged 40-50 years in a cohort exposed to, infected with or recovered from COVID-19 (not recorded which).

The rearrangement joins TRBV28 to TRBJ2-7; weak D call: TRBD1 (8 bases). Trimming removed 7 bases from V and 4 bases from J, with 17 bases in between. Germline V lookup: CDR1 MDHEN, CDR2 SYDVKM. The CDR3 runs 14 residues. Here the CDR3 reads CASTTGGVVYEQYF. The CDR3 DNA reads as TGTGCCAGCACTACAGGGGGGGTAGTGTACGAGCAGTACTTC.

The gene calls are TRBV19 and TRBJ1-3; TRBD1 is a possible D gene (6 bases). Germline loops: CDR1 LNHDA, CDR2 SQIVND (reference sequence). This CDR3 has 18 amino acids. Trimming stripped 5 bases from V and 0 bases from J, with 20 bases between. The CDR3 sequence: CASSVWGLQTLSGNTIYF. The CDR3 DNA reads TGTGCCAGTAGTGTTTGGGGGCTACAGACACTCTCTGGAAACACCATATATTTT.

The rearrangement joins TRBV27 to TRBJ2-7, with 12 bases lining up with TRBD1. Germline V gene sequence: CDR1 MNHEY, CDR2 SMNVEV (reference sequence). The V segment lost 4 bases and the J segment 2 bases; nucleotides outside the gene matches: 15. This CDR3 region has 19 residues. The CDR3 sequence: CASSSPRGTGGARTYEQYF. The CDR3 DNA reads TGTGCCAGCAGTTCTCCTCGCGGGACAGGGGGCGCGAGAACCTACGAGCAGTACTTC.

J is TRBJ1-5 and V is TRBV5-4; possible D gene TRBD1, 5 bases. CDR1 and CDR2 (germline): SGHNT, YYREEE (reference sequence). The CDR3 contains 14 residues. V lost 3 bases and J 6 bases, leaving 13 bases between the germline ends. The CDR3 DNA follows: TGTGCCAGCAGCTCTGGACAAAGGGGTCAGCCCCAGCATTTT. Residues: CASSSGQRGQPQHF.

The sample holds one count of this clone. The rearrangement uses TRBV9 and TRBJ1-1; D might be TRBD1 (5 bases). CDR1 is SGDLS and CDR2 is YYNGEE in the germline V gene. V dropped 10 bases and J dropped 3 bases, with 16 bases sitting between them. This CDR3 has 13 residues. For the CDR3, the DNA is TGTGCCCATCTCAGGGTCTGGTACACTGAAGCTTTCTTT. Protein sequence: CAHLRVWYTEAFF.

This rearrangement joins TRBV19 to TRBJ1-3; D gene uncertain. V was cut by 2 bases and J by 2 bases, with 7 bases left in between. The CDR3 runs to 14 residues. Per the germline V gene, CDR1 is LNHDA and CDR2 is SQIVND (reference sequence). CDR3 nucleotides: TGTGCCAGTAGTATAAGAGGCCCTGGAAACACCATATATTTT. Encoded protein: CASSIRGPGNTIYF.

The chain couples TRBV27 to TRBJ1-6; 10 positions match TRBD1. With 7 bases clipped from V and 8 bases from J, the junction kept 8 bases outside the gene matches. Germline values: CDR1 MNHEY, CDR2 SMNVEV (reference sequence). The CDR3 runs to 15 residues. The CDR3 sequence is CASTRIGTGDSPLHF. CDR3 bases: TGTGCCAGCACCAGGATAGGGACAGGGGATTCACCCCTCCACTTT.

The J gene is TRBJ2-3, the V gene TRBV18; 7 bases are shared with TRBD2. The V gene end was trimmed by 3 bases and the J gene end by 10 bases; junction bases not matched to a gene: 7. Germline loops: CDR1 KGHSH, CDR2 LQKENI. There are 13 residues in the CDR3. The CDR3: CASSPPTSQSQYF. The CDR3 DNA is TGTGCCAGCTCACCGCCGACTAGCCAGTCGCAGTATTTT.

This clone was found a few times. This chain uses TRBV5-6 with TRBJ1-2; D is possibly TRBD1 (6 bases). Looked up from germline, CDR1 is SGHDT and CDR2 is YYEEEE. The CDR3 length is 17 residues. V shed 4 bases and J shed 1 base, with 20 bases lying between them. The CDR3 coding sequence is TGTGCCAGCAGCCCCAAGTCTGGACAGTTCTTTAACTATGGCTACACCTTC. Protein product: CASSPKSGQFFNYGYTF.

The chain combines TRBV11-2 with TRBJ1-6, with 7 nucleotides matching TRBD1. V gave up 5 bases and J gave up 6 bases; unmatched junction bases: 4. The CDR3 consists of 14 residues. The germline gives CDR1 SGHAT, CDR2 FQNNGV. DNA of the CDR3: TGTGCCAGCAGCACAGACAGGGTTAATTCACCCCTCCACTTT. This encodes CASSTDRVNSPLHF.

This clone was counted many times. The chain has TRBV6-5 and TRBJ2-1; 11 bases agree with TRBD2. This CDR3 spans 15 amino acids. V trimming: 5 bases; J trimming: 2 bases; junction bases outside the gene matches: 2. Germline-derived CDR1 and CDR2 are MNHEY and SVGAGI. CDR3 DNA: TGTGCCAGCAGTAGACTAGCGGGGCCCTACAATGAGCAGTTCTTC. Amino acids: CASSRLAGPYNEQFF.

The rearrangement uses TRBV5-1 and TRBJ2-1; D unclear. Trimming shortened V by 4 bases and J by 9 bases, and 17 bases separated the two germline ends. This CDR3 spans 14 amino acids. Germline CDR1 and CDR2: SGHRS and YFSETQ. In nucleotides, the CDR3 is TGCGCCAGCAGCGCCTTATCCCTTCGCGGTGAGCAGTTCTTC. Its translation is CASSALSLRGEQFF.

The J gene is TRBJ2-1, the V gene TRBV27, with a weak D call TRBD1 (5 bases). There are 14 residues in the CDR3. V gave up 5 bases and J gave up 4 bases, with 12 bases separating them. Per the germline V gene, CDR1 is MNHEY and CDR2 is SMNVEV (reference sequence). DNA for the CDR3: TGTGCCAGCAGTGTCCGCGCAGGGTACAATGAGCAGTTCTTC. As protein: CASSVRAGYNEQFF.

V gene TRBV19 combines with J gene TRBJ2-5; 8 bases match TRBD2. This CDR3 region has 15 residues. The V and J ends lost 4 bases and 2 bases, in that order; junction bases with no gene match: 6. CDR1 is LNHDA, CDR2 SQIVND, per germline (reference sequence). The chain's CDR3 is CASSNRLARQETQYF. For the CDR3, the DNA is TGTGCCAGTAGTAACCGACTAGCGCGTCAAGAGACCCAGTACTTC. The full variable domain, rest sourced from reference TRBV19 and TRBJ2-5, is DGGITQSPKYLFRKEGQNVTLSCEQNLNHDAMYWYRQDPGQGLRLIYYSQIVNDFQKGDIAEGYSVSREKKESFPLTVTSAQKNPTAFYLCASSNRLARQETQYFGPGTRLLVL.

V is TRBV25-1 and J is TRBJ1-2, with D possibly TRBD1 on 5 matching bases. CDR3 size: 15 residues. The V gene's germline CDR1 is MGHDK and CDR2 SYGVNS. Trimming took 4 bases from V and 3 from J, leaving 15 bases between them. CDR3 loop: CASSGSWGVDYGYTF. CDR3 sequence (DNA): TGTGCCAGCAGTGGGTCTTGGGGGGTCGACTATGGCTACACCTTC.

This chain links TRBV7-2 with TRBJ2-1; 9 positions match TRBD2. With 1 base clipped from V and 2 bases from J, the junction kept 6 bases outside the gene matches. The germline V gene has CDR1 SGHTA and CDR2 FQGNSA. CDR3 length equals 17 residues. Here the CDR3 DNA reads TGTGCCAGCAGCTTAGGAGGGAGCGGGAGGACCTACAATGAGCAGTTCTTC. Its protein is CASSLGGSGRTYNEQFF. Full variable domain (missing parts from reference TRBV7-2 and TRBJ2-1): GAGVSQSPSNKVTEKGKDVELRCDPISGHTALYWYRQSLGQGLEFLIYFQGNSAPDKSGLPSDRFSAERTGGSVSTLTIQRTQQEDSAVYLCASSLGGSGRTYNEQFFGPGTRLTVL.

Here the CDR3 DNA reads TGTGCCTGGAGTGTTTATCGGGGGATTATGAACACTGAAGCTTTCTTT. It encodes CAWSVYRGIMNTEAFF. V and J are TRBV30 and TRBJ1-1; tentatively, D is TRBD1 (5 bases). V lost 0 bases and J lost 0, with 14 bases in between. The CDR3 is 16 amino acids. Germline values: CDR1 GTSNPN, CDR2 SVGIG (reference sequence).

The rearrangement links TRBV28 to TRBJ1-5; D may be TRBD1 (5 bases). CDR3 length equals 13 residues. Trimming stripped 2 bases from V and 6 bases from J, with 8 bases between. Per the germline V gene, CDR1 is MDHEN and CDR2 is SYDVKM. CDR3 in amino acids: CASSLRGPQPQHF. The DNA for the CDR3 is TGTGCCAGCAGTTTAAGGGGTCCTCAGCCCCAGCATTTT.

The rearrangement joins TRBV2 to TRBJ1-5, with D hard to call. CDR1 SNHLY and CDR2 FYNNEI come from the germline V gene. The CDR3 contains 14 residues. V was cut by 2 bases and J by 0 bases, with 5 bases left in between. The CDR3 DNA sequence: TGTGCCAGCAGTGAACAGTATAGCAATCAGCCCCAGCATTTT. Translating gives CASSEQYSNQPQHF.

The chain carries TRBV18 and TRBJ1-2, with D unresolved. The V and J ends lost 2 bases and 6 bases respectively, with 13 bases between them. CDR1 is KGHSH, CDR2 LQKENI, per germline. The CDR3 sequence is 14 residues long. The CDR3 DNA is TGTGCCAGCTCACCAGCGACACCAGCCGATGGCTACACCTTC. It specifies CASSPATPADGYTF.

This clone was detected only a few times. The chain recombines TRBV30 with TRBJ2-1, with D unclear. V shed 3 bases and J shed 10 bases, with 10 bases lying between them. This CDR3 region has 11 residues. Germline assignment: CDR1 GTSNPN and CDR2 SVGIG (reference sequence). For the CDR3, the DNA is TGTGCCTGGAGGAGCGCGCGGGAGCAGTTCTTC. Protein sequence: CAWRSAREQFF.

The chain uses TRBV5-5 and TRBJ1-2, with D possibly being TRBD1 (5 bases). The CDR3 sequence is 16 residues long. The germline gives CDR1 SGHKS, CDR2 YYEKEE (reference sequence). Deletions cut 7 bases from V and 4 bases from J, with 23 bases between. CDR3 nucleotide sequence: TGTGCCAGCGATCGATCACTTTGGGGCGGGGGCTATGGCTACACCTTC. As protein: CASDRSLWGGGYGYTF.

The J gene is TRBJ1-5, the V gene TRBV6-6; tentatively, D is TRBD1 (6 bases). The CDR3 is 16 residues long. V lost 2 bases to trimming and J lost 4 bases, with 15 bases between them. Germline V gives CDR1 MNHNY, CDR2 SVGAGI (reference sequence). The CDR3 protein is CASSYTGQPTNQPQHF. CDR3 bases: TGTGCCAGCAGTTACACTGGACAGCCAACAAATCAGCCCCAGCATTTT.

The chain combines TRBV28 with TRBJ1-6; weak D call: TRBD1 (6 bases). Germline CDR1 MDHEN, CDR2 SYDVKM. The CDR3 runs to 16 residues. With 5 bases removed from V and 0 bases from J, the gap between germline ends came to 11 bases. The CDR3 spells CASSTTGYSYNSPLHF. The CDR3, as DNA: TGTGCCAGCAGTACGACAGGATACTCCTATAATTCACCCCTCCACTTT.

The V gene is TRBV2, the J gene TRBJ1-5; 7 bases match TRBD1. With V trimmed by 5 bases and J by 3 bases, 4 bases remained unmatched. CDR3 length equals 14 residues. CDR1 and CDR2 from the germline V gene are SNHLY and FYNNEI. As DNA, the CDR3 is TGTGCCAGCAGTCGGACAGGAACCAATCAGCCCCAGCATTTT. This encodes CASSRTGTNQPQHF.

The chain is built from TRBV5-8 and TRBJ2-1; 8 bases match TRBD1. This CDR3 is 15 amino acids long. J was trimmed by 4 bases and V by 3 bases; bases with no gene match: 6. The germline V gene encodes CDR1 SGHTS and CDR2 YDEGEE. Here the CDR3 DNA reads TGTGCCAGCAGCTCCGGGACAGGCTTTTACAATGAGCAGTTCTTC. This sequence encodes CASSSGTGFYNEQFF.

This chain connects TRBV9 to TRBJ2-2; the D gene is possibly TRBD2 (5 bases). CDR3 length equals 15 residues. Trimming cost V 0 bases and J 5 bases, with 11 bases left between them. Germline V gene lookup returns CDR1 SGDLS and CDR2 YYNGEE. The CDR3 bases are TGTGCCAGCAGCGTAGGGCTAGCAGTGACCGGGGAGCTGTTTTTT. Its protein product is CASSVGLAVTGELFF.